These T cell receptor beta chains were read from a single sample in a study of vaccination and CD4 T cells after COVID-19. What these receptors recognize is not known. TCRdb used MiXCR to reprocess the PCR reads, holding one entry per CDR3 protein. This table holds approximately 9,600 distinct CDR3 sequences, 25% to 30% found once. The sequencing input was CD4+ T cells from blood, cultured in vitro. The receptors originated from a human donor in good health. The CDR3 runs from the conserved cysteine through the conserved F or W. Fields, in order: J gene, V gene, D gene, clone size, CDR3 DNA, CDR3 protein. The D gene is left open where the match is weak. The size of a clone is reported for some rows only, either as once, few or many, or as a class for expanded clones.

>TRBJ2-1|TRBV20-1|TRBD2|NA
TGCAGTGCTCCGTCTAGCGGGAGGTACAATGAGCAGTTCTTC
CSAPSSGRYNEQFF
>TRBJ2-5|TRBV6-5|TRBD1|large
TGTGCCAGCAGTTCCACACAGGGGCAAGAGACCCAGTACTTC
CASSSTQGQETQYF
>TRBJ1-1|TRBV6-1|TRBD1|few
TGTGCCAGCAGTCGGGACAGGGAAAACACTGAAGCTTTCTTT
CASSRDRENTEAFF
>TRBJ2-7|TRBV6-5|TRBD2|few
TGTGCCAGCAGTTACTCGGGGGGGAACTCCTACGAGCAGTACTTC
CASSYSGGNSYEQYF
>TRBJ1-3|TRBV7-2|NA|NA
TGTGCCAGCAGCTCAGTGGGGGGGTTAGGTGGAAACACCATATATTTT
CASSSVGGLGGNTIYF
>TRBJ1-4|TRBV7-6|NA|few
TGTGCCAGCAGCTTAGCGGCTGGTGAACTGTTTTTT
CASSLAAGELFF
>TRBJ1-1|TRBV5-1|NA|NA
TGCGCCAGCAGCTTCTCCCCACCGAACACTGAAGCTTTCTTT
CASSFSPPNTEAFF
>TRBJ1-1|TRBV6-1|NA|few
TGTGCCAGCAGTGAATTGGGTCAGGGGAACACTGAAGCTTTCTTT
CASSELGQGNTEAFF
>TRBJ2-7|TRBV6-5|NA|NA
TGTGCCAGCAGTTCGGACGCCCGAGGAGGCGAGCAGTACTTC
CASSSDARGGEQYF
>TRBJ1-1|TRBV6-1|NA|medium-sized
TGTGCCACTGGTCCCTTGGGGGAGGGGAACACTGAAGCTTTCTTT
CATGPLGEGNTEAFF
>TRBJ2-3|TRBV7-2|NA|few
TGTGCCAGCAGCTTAATGCAGGGTAGCCCAGATACGCAGTATTTT
CASSLMQGSPDTQYF
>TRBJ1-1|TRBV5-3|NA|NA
TGTGCCAGCAGCTTCAACACTGAAGCTTTCTTT
CASSFNTEAFF
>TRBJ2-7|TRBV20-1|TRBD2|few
TGCAGTGCTGGAATAGCGGGAGGTGGGGCCCTGATCTACTTC
CSAGIAGGGALIYF
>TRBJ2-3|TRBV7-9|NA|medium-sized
TGTGCCAGCAGCTTACCTTGGCAGGGGAACACAGATACGCAGTATTTT
CASSLPWQGNTDTQYF
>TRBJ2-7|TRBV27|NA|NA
TGTGCCAGCACCCCTAGCGTTAGCTCCTACGAGCAGTACTTC
CASTPSVSSYEQYF
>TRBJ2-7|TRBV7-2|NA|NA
TGTGCCAGCAGCTTACTGAGTGGACAAAGCTCCTACGAGCAGTACTTC
CASSLLSGQSSYEQYF